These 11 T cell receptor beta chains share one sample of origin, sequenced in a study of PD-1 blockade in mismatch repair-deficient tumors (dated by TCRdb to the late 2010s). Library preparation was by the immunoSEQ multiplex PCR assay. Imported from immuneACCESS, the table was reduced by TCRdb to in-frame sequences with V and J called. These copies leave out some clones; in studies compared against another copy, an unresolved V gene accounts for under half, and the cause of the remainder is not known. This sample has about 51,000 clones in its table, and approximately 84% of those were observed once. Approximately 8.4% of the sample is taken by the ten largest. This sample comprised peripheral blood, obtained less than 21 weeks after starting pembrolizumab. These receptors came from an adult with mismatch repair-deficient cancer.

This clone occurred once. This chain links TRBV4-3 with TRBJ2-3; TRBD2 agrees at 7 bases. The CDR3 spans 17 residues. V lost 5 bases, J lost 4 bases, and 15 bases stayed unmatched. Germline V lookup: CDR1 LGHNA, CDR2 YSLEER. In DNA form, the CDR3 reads TGCGCCAGCAGCAGAAACAAAGGCGGGAGCTTCTCAGATACGCAGTATTTT. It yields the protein CASSRNKGGSFSDTQYF.

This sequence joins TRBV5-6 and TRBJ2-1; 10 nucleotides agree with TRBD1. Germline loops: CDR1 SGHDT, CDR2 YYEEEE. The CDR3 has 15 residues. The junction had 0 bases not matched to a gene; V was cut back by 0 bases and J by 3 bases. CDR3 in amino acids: CASSLGTGGYNEQFF. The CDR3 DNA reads TGTGCCAGCAGCTTGGGGACAGGGGGCTACAATGAGCAGTTCTTC. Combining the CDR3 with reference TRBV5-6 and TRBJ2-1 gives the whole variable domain DAGVTQSPTHLIKTRGQQVTLRCSPKSGHDTVSWYQQALGQGPQFIFQYYEEEERQRGNFPDRFSGHQFPNYSSELNVNALLLGDSALYLCASSLGTGGYNEQFFGPGTRLTVL.

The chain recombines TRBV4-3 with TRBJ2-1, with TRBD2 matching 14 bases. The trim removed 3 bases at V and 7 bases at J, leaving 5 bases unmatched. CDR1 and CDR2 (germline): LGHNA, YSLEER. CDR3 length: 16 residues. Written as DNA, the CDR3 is TGCGCCAGCAGCCAGGGGACTAGCGGGAGATGGAATGAGCAGTTCTTC. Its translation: CASSQGTSGRWNEQFF.

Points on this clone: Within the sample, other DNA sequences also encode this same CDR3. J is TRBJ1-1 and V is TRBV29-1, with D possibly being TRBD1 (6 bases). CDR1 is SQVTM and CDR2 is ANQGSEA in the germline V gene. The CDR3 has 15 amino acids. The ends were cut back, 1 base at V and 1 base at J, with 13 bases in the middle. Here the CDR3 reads CSVEGTGGANTEAFF. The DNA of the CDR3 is TGCAGCGTTGAAGGGACCGGGGGGGCGAACACTGAAGCTTTCTTT.

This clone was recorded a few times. This CDR3 is CASSMAAVYEQYF. The DNA for the CDR3 is TGTGCCAGTAGTATGGCAGCGGTATACGAGCAGTACTTC. The V call is TRBV19, the J call TRBJ2-7; a weak D match, TRBD2 (5 bases). Germline assignment: CDR1 LNHDA and CDR2 SQIVND (reference sequence). Trimming pared 3 bases from V and 4 bases from J, leaving 10 bases between. This CDR3 comprises 13 residues.

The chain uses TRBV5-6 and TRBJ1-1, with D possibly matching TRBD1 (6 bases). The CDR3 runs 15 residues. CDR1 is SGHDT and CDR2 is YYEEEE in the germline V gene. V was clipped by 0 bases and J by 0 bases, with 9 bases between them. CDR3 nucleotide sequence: TGTGCCAGCAGCTTGGAACAGGGTGTGAACACTGAAGCTTTCTTT. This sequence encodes CASSLEQGVNTEAFF.

CDR3 nucleotide sequence: TGTGCCAGCAGCGTAGTGGACAAAGAGATGTACTTC. Amino acids: CASSVVDKEMYF. The chain recombines TRBV9 with TRBJ2-7, with D possibly TRBD1 on 5 matching bases. V was pared by 0 bases and J by 12 bases, with 13 bases between. The CDR3 covers 12 residues. CDR1 and CDR2 from the germline V gene are SGDLS and YYNGEE.

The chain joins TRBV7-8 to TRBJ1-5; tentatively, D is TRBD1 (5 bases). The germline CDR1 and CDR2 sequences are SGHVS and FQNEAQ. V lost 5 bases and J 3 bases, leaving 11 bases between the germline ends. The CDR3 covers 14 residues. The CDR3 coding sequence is TGTGCCAGCAGCCCACAGGCGTACAATCAGCCCCAGCATTTT. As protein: CASSPQAYNQPQHF.

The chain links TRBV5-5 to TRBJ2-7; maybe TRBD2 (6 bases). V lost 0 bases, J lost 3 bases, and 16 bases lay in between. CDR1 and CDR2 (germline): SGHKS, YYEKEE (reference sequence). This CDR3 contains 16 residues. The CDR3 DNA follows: TGTGCCAGCAGCTTGGCCGCGTGGGAGGCTTACTACGAGCAGTACTTC. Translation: CASSLAAWEAYYEQYF.

This CDR3 reads CAWRGPWDTQYF. The CDR3 DNA is TGTGCCTGGAGAGGGCCCTGGGATACGCAGTATTTT. This chain joins TRBV30 and TRBJ2-3; unclear D gene. Germline V gene lookup returns CDR1 GTSNPN and CDR2 SVGIG (reference sequence). The CDR3 contains 12 residues. Between the trimmed V and J ends, which lost 3 bases and 6 bases, there was a span of 10 bases.

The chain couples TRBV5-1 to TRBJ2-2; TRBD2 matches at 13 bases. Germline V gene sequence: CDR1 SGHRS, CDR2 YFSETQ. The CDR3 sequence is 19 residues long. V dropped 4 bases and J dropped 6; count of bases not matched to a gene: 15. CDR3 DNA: TGCGCCAGCAGCATAACAGGACTAGCGGGAGATGGGTCGGCCGGGGAGCTGTTTTTT. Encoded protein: CASSITGLAGDGSAGELFF.